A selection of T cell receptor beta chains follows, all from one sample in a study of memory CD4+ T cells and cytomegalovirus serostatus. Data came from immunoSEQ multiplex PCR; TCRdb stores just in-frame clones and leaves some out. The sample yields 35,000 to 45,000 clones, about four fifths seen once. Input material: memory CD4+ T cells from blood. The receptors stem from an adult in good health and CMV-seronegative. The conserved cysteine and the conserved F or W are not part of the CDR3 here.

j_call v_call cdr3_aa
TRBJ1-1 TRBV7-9 ASSYPRVGTEAF
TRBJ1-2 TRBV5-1 ASSFYQGEDGYT
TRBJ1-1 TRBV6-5 ASSPWRGIGTEAF
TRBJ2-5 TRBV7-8 ASSLALGSGETQY
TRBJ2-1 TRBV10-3 AISVGTGGGYEQF
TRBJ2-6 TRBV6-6 ASSLTGSTGANVLT
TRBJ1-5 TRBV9 ASSERLDQPQH
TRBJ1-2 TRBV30 AWKPDRYYGYT
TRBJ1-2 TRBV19 ASSLYREDGYT
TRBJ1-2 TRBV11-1 ASSRSTNYGYT
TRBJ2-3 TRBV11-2 ASMLDRGNTDTQY
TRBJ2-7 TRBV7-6 ASSRGLDNYEQY
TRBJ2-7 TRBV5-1 ASRGASSYEQY
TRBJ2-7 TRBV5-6 ASSIDYEQY
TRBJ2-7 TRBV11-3 ASSLALPNWEQY
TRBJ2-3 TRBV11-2 ASRRLAGPLRTQY